The T cell receptor beta chain described here comes from a study of blood T cell repertoires in COVID-19. Study-wide background: Samples came from the United States, Italy and Spain, spanning acute and convalescent COVID-19. From T cells, B-cell-depleted T cells, or PBMCs came the material, which was cDNA or gDNA.

Per the original data handling: Nucleated cell counts were estimated from reference gene primer amplification. Repertoires were generated with immunoSEQ multiplex PCR, while TCRdb's copy carries only in-frame clones and drops some. The V and J calls and the clone size are those of that table, but D and trimming were determined from the DNA. The data hold 400,000 to 450,000 clones, with approximately 88% observed a single time. This clone appeared once. Seattle participants joined during active infection and were tracked over time. CDR3 size: 14 residues. Germline V gives CDR1 GTSNPN, CDR2 SVGIG (reference sequence). Deletions cut 4 bases from V and 6 bases from J, with 19 bases between.

The chain links TRBV30 to TRBJ2-7; maybe TRBD2 (6 bases). The sample consisted of peripheral blood. This TCR came from a woman aged 50 to 65 with COVID-19, enrolled during active disease. The CDR3 here is CAWTRAAGRIEQYF. DNA for the CDR3: TGTGCCTGGACCCGGGCGGCGGGGCGGATCGAGCAGTACTTC.